Listed here are 28 T cell receptor beta chains from one sample, sequenced in a study of cytomegalovirus exposure and HLA in healthy donors. PCR was performed using 60 Vbeta and 13 Jbeta primers. Using immunoSEQ multiplex PCR, the repertoire was profiled, and TCRdb retains in-frame clones only, with some absent. The profile covers about 160,000 clones, with around 75% appearing a single time and approximately 3% taken by the ten largest. The source material was PBMCs. The receptors shown here come from a woman between 45 and 65 years old in good health and CMV-seropositive.

V and J are TRBV5-1 and TRBJ1-5; D is undetermined. Germline V gene lookup returns CDR1 SGHRS and CDR2 YFSETQ. Between the trimmed V and J ends, which lost 4 bases and 4 bases, there was a span of 12 bases. This CDR3 is 14 amino acids long. CDR3 nucleotide sequence: TGCGCCAGCAGCCCCGGGGAAGGTAATCAGCCCCAGCATTTT. Its protein product is CASSPGEGNQPQHF.

This rearrangement joins TRBV6-6 to TRBJ2-3, with 7 bases aligning to TRBD2. Trimming cost V 5 bases and J 1 base; bases outside gene matches: 6. CDR1 is MNHNY and CDR2 is SVGAGI in the germline V gene (reference sequence). This CDR3 has 15 residues. The CDR3 DNA follows: TGTGCCAGCAGTCTCGGACTAGGGGGCACAGATACGCAGTATTTT. Its translation is CASSLGLGGTDTQYF.

This clone has more than one count but fewer than ten. This rearrangement joins TRBV5-4 to TRBJ1-1; 7 nucleotides align to TRBD1. V shed 0 bases, J shed 5 bases, and the junction held 4 bases outside the gene matches. CDR1 is SGHNT and CDR2 is YYREEE in the germline V gene (reference sequence). The CDR3 length is 14 residues. The CDR3 nucleotides read TGTGCCAGCAGCTTGGAAGGGGGCAGGACTGAAGCTTTCTTT. Translating it yields CASSLEGGRTEAFF.

The rearrangement joins TRBV5-6 to TRBJ1-2, with a possible D match to TRBD1 (5 bases). The CDR3 covers 14 residues. CDR1 is SGHDT, CDR2 YYEEEE, per germline. V dropped 1 base and J dropped 7 bases, with 14 bases sitting between them. The CDR3 here is CASSLWWGGVGYTF. In DNA, the CDR3 is TGTGCCAGCAGCTTGTGGTGGGGGGGTGTTGGCTACACCTTC.

This clone came up once. J is TRBJ2-2 and V is TRBV30; perhaps TRBD1 as D (5 bases). Germline CDR1 reads GTSNPN; CDR2 reads SVGIG (reference sequence). The V and J ends lost 4 bases and 6 bases respectively, with 24 bases between them. The CDR3 sequence is 17 residues long. The CDR3 nucleotides are TGTGCCTGGAACGTACAAAGGGGCCGCAGGGCACCCGGGGAGCTGTTTTTT. It is translated as CAWNVQRGRRAPGELFF.

The gene calls are TRBV2 and TRBJ2-3; no clear D. Trimming took 6 bases from V and 4 from J, leaving 5 bases between them. Germline loops: CDR1 SNHLY, CDR2 FYNNEI. The CDR3 runs to 11 residues. The CDR3 spells CASRAADTQYF. DNA of the CDR3: TGTGCCAGCAGGGCTGCAGATACGCAGTATTTT.

J is TRBJ1-5 and V is TRBV15; D unclear. From germline, CDR1 is LNHNV and CDR2 YYDKDF (reference sequence). Trimming removed 1 base from V and 0 bases from J, with 10 bases in between. The CDR3 covers 16 residues. The CDR3 nucleotides read TGTGCCACCAGCAGAGTAGCTGGAAGTAGCAATCAGCCCCAGCATTTT. Its translation: CATSRVAGSSNQPQHF.

This rearrangement joins TRBV18 to TRBJ1-5, with a weak D call TRBD1 (6 bases). Trimming stripped 6 bases from V and 6 bases from J, with 18 bases between. Looked up from germline, CDR1 is KGHSH and CDR2 is LQKENI. The CDR3 covers 15 residues. The CDR3 coding sequence is TGTGCCAGCTCTCCCGGAGGGGGGGCGGCTCAGCCCCAGCATTTT. Residues: CASSPGGGAAQPQHF.

The DNA for the CDR3 is TGTGCCAGCAGCTTGGGTCAGGGGGTGGCTGAAGCTTTCTTT. It encodes CASSLGQGVAEAFF. The chain employs TRBV5-8 and TRBJ1-1; 7 positions agree with TRBD1. The germline gives CDR1 SGHTS, CDR2 YDEGEE. The CDR3 runs 14 residues. V was clipped by 0 bases and J by 6 bases; unmatched bases: 5.

The rearrangement links TRBV6-5 to TRBJ1-6, with D perhaps TRBD1 (5 bases). The CDR3 has 15 residues. From germline, CDR1 is MNHEY and CDR2 SVGAGI. Between the trimmed V and J ends, which lost 10 bases and 10 bases, there was a span of 23 bases. CDR3 protein: CATTPLGQGGSPLHF. The CDR3 nucleotides read TGTGCCACCACCCCTCTGGGTCAGGGCGGATCACCCCTCCACTTT.

This chain links TRBV19 with TRBJ1-3, with D tentatively TRBD1 (5 bases). Trimming removed 6 bases from V and 0 bases from J, with 9 bases in between. Germline V lookup: CDR1 LNHDA, CDR2 SQIVND (reference sequence). The CDR3 extends over 14 amino acids. The CDR3, as DNA: TGTGCCAGTAGCCGGGGGGACTCTGGAAACACCATATATTTT. Its protein is CASSRGDSGNTIYF.

J is TRBJ1-6 and V is TRBV5-1; D may be TRBD1 (6 bases). The CDR3 spans 12 residues. Germline V gives CDR1 SGHRS, CDR2 YFSETQ. V gave up 4 bases and J gave up 13 bases, with 12 bases separating them. CDR3 amino acids: CASSPDSPPLHF. The CDR3 DNA is TGCGCCAGCAGCCCGGACAGTCCGCCCCTCCACTTT.

On this clone itself: A junction boundary mismatches the germline segment, possibly from a read error. The chain uses TRBV6-1 and TRBJ2-3, with 11 bases that match TRBD2. Germline V gene sequence: CDR1 MNHNS, CDR2 SASEGT. This CDR3 contains 13 residues. The CDR3 loop reads CTLSGGAGDTQYF. The CDR3 DNA follows: TGCACCCTTAGCGGGGGGGCGGGGGACACGCAGTATTTT.

The chain has TRBV19 and TRBJ2-4, with 8 bases identical to TRBD1. The CDR3 is 17 amino acids. V dropped 3 bases and J dropped 0; count of bases not matched to a gene: 7. Germline CDR1 LNHDA, CDR2 SQIVND (reference sequence). CDR3: CASSIATGGSAKNIQYF. CDR3 nucleotides: TGTGCCAGTAGTATCGCTACAGGGGGATCAGCCAAAAACATTCAGTACTTC.

The chain is built from TRBV6-1 and TRBJ1-1; D gene uncertain. Germline lookup yields CDR1 MNHNS and CDR2 SASEGT. The CDR3 spans 13 residues. V lost 4 bases to trimming and J lost 1 base, with 7 bases between them. The CDR3 nucleotides read TGTGCCAGCAGTGTTCGGGGGAACACTGAAGCTTTCTTT. Translation gives CASSVRGNTEAFF.

This chain uses TRBV5-1 with TRBJ1-3; TRBD1 aligns across 8 bases. V lost 4 bases and J lost 0; bases outside the gene matches: 6. The CDR3 sequence is 16 residues long. Germline loops: CDR1 SGHRS, CDR2 YFSETQ. The CDR3 protein is CASSLDRASSGNTIYF. CDR3 nucleotide sequence: TGCGCCAGCAGCCTGGACAGGGCGAGCTCTGGAAACACCATATATTTT.

The gene calls are TRBV2 and TRBJ1-1; D is uncertain. The germline V gene encodes CDR1 SNHLY and CDR2 FYNNEI. The V gene lost 5 bases and the J gene lost 8 bases, with 12 bases spanning the gap. The CDR3 is 12 amino acids. CDR3 sequence (DNA): TGTGCCAGCAGTCCTCGACAAGGAGAAGCTTTCTTT. Translated: CASSPRQGEAFF.

This sequence joins TRBV28 and TRBJ2-6, with a possible D match to TRBD2 (5 bases). The CDR3 is 13 residues long. V was cut by 11 bases and J by 2 bases, with 10 bases left in between. From germline, CDR1 is MDHEN and CDR2 SYDVKM. The CDR3 bases are TGTGCCCACGGAGGAACTGGGGCCAACGTCCTGACTTTC. It yields the protein CAHGGTGANVLTF.

The chain links TRBV7-9 to TRBJ1-1; D call uncertain. Germline loops: CDR1 SEHNR, CDR2 FQNEAQ (reference sequence). The CDR3 is 14 residues long. V shed 5 bases and J shed 2 bases, with 12 bases lying between them. This CDR3 is CASSPQTLNTEAFF. For the CDR3, the DNA is TGTGCCAGCAGCCCACAGACGCTTAACACTGAAGCTTTCTTT.

The chain uses TRBV5-5 and TRBJ2-2; possible D gene TRBD1, 6 bases. The ends were cut back, 4 bases at V and 7 bases at J, with 17 bases in the middle. The CDR3 extends over 15 amino acids. The germline V gene encodes CDR1 SGHKS and CDR2 YYEKEE (reference sequence). This CDR3 reads CASSTRTAAGGELFF. As DNA, the CDR3 is TGTGCCAGCAGCACCCGGACAGCTGCTGGCGGGGAGCTGTTTTTT.

A word on this clone: Additional DNA sequences in this sample encode the identical CDR3. This chain links TRBV9 with TRBJ2-2, with TRBD1 identical over 9 bases. The CDR3 contains 16 residues. Germline V CDR1 and CDR2: SGDLS, YYNGEE. Trimming took 0 bases from V and 4 from J; bases not matched to a gene: 4. CDR3 nucleotides: TGTGCCAGCAGCGTAGGTGGACAGGGGTCCACCGGGGAGCTGTTTTTT. Its translation: CASSVGGQGSTGELFF.

V is TRBV19 and J is TRBJ1-1; D gene unclear. The CDR3 totals 14 residues. Germline-derived CDR1 and CDR2 are LNHDA and SQIVND (reference sequence). The germline V and J ends were trimmed by 2 bases and 1 base, with 8 bases remaining between them. CDR3 sequence reads: CASSIFAENTEAFF. CDR3 DNA: TGTGCCAGTAGTATATTCGCGGAGAACACTGAAGCTTTCTTT.

This chain joins TRBV2 and TRBJ2-5; D not resolved. The CDR3 totals 16 residues. Germline values: CDR1 SNHLY, CDR2 FYNNEI. V was trimmed by 3 bases and J by 2 bases, leaving 16 bases between them. CDR3 in DNA: TGTGCCAGCAGTGATGTCGGTATAGAGGAACAAGAGACCCAGTACTTC. This encodes CASSDVGIEEQETQYF.

In its sample, this clone was seen a few times. The gene calls are TRBV6-1 and TRBJ1-1; D uncertain. This CDR3 is 10 amino acids long. Trimming pared 8 bases from V and 6 bases from J, leaving 7 bases between. Germline CDR1 is MNHNS and CDR2 is SASEGT. DNA for the CDR3: TGTGCCAGCGGCCTTCCTGAAGCTTTCTTT. This translates into CASGLPEAFF.

The table lists this clone with a few counts. The genes are TRBV7-3 and TRBJ2-2; D call uncertain. V shed 0 bases and J shed 6 bases, with 5 bases lying between them. Germline assignment: CDR1 SGHTA and CDR2 FQGTGA. The CDR3 spans 13 residues. CDR3 in DNA: TGTGCCAGCAGCTTAACCCCCGCCGGGGAGCTGTTTTTT. This codes for CASSLTPAGELFF.

This clone was seen only a few times. The V and J genes are TRBV5-1 and TRBJ2-3; 13 bases line up with TRBD2. V gave up 4 bases and J gave up 3 bases; unmatched junction bases: 11. The germline CDR1 and CDR2 sequences are SGHRS and YFSETQ. The length of the CDR3 is 18 residues. CDR3 protein: CASSPRTSGGPSTDTQYF. Written as DNA, the CDR3 is TGCGCCAGCAGCCCACGGACTAGCGGGGGACCCTCGACAGATACGCAGTATTTT.

The chain links TRBV30 to TRBJ2-5, with a weak D call TRBD1 (6 bases). The CDR3 is 13 residues long. The germline V gene has CDR1 GTSNPN and CDR2 SVGIG (reference sequence). V lost 3 bases to trimming and J lost 7 bases, with 15 bases between them. CDR3 sequence: CAWSNRAPGTQYF. Written as DNA, the CDR3 is TGTGCCTGGAGCAACAGGGCGCCCGGGACCCAGTACTTC.

V is TRBV20-1 and J is TRBJ2-5; D is unclear. With 1 base removed from V and 4 bases from J, the gap between germline ends came to 4 bases. The CDR3 is made up of 11 amino acids. Germline V gene sequence: CDR1 DFQATT, CDR2 SNEGSKA (reference sequence). As DNA, the CDR3 is TGCAGTGCTAGAGGAGGAGAGACCCAGTACTTC. Amino acid sequence: CSARGGETQYF.